These 3 T cell receptor beta chains were sequenced from one sample in a study of identical twins. TCRdb analysed the 5' RACE reads with MiXCR anew, one entry per CDR3 protein. Of approximately 220,000 distinct CDR3 sequences detected, approximately 7.9% appear once; the ten largest clones hold roughly 5.4%. These data were also filed under a second study, of yellow fever vaccine responses in identical twins.

The sample taken for sequencing was CD8+ T cells sorted from blood. These receptors all stem from a woman younger than 35 in good health.

This clonotype showed up many times. The rearrangement links TRBV7-9 to TRBJ2-2; 8 nucleotides agree with TRBD1. The CDR3 is 14 residues long. CDR1 and CDR2 (germline): SEHNR, FQNEAQ (reference sequence). Trimming took 8 bases from V and 1 from J; bases not matched to a gene: 3. The chain's CDR3 is CASQGQENTGELFF. CDR3 sequence (DNA): TGTGCCAGCCAGGGACAGGAGAACACCGGGGAGCTGTTTTTT.

The chain joins TRBV10-3 to TRBJ2-5, with TRBD2 as a possible D gene (7 bases). The V and J ends lost 7 bases and 1 base respectively, with 10 bases between them. Germline CDR1 reads ENHRY; CDR2 reads SYGVKD. This CDR3 is 13 amino acids long. The CDR3 here is CAIMGGPQETQYF. DNA of the CDR3: TGTGCCATCATGGGGGGGCCCCAAGAGACCCAGTACTTC.

This chain links TRBV10-3 with TRBJ1-4; TRBD1 is a possible D gene (5 bases). The germline V gene has CDR1 ENHRY and CDR2 SYGVKD. The CDR3 consists of 13 residues. Trimming pared 10 bases from V and 0 bases from J, leaving 9 bases between. The CDR3 DNA is TGTGCCACGGGGGGAGCAACTAATGAAAAACTGTTTTTT. Translated: CATGGATNEKLFF.